This T cell receptor beta chain appears in the sequencing data of a study of a mutant IDH1 vaccine in newly diagnosed glioma. Study details: Earlier treatment was radiotherapy, temozolomide, or both, with most getting both.

Study-level findings and limits: Changes in the top peripheral T cell clonotypes seemingly had no bearing on pseudoprogression.

Profiled with immunoSEQ multiplex PCR; TCRdb holds only in-frame clones, not every one. The sample lists tens of thousands of clones; around 83% were seen once. V lost 4 bases and J 2 bases, leaving 12 bases between the germline ends. Germline V lookup: CDR1 SGHNT, CDR2 YYREEE (reference sequence). The CDR3 loop spans 15 amino acids. To note about this clone: Its specificity is unknown.

Time point: week 47, end of study. Each dose of the vaccine consisted of 300 ug of mutant IDH1 20-mer peptide, with topical imiquimod. The vaccination schedule gave patients eight doses in weeks 1, 3, 5, 7, 11, 15, 19 and 23. Newly diagnosed WHO grade 3 or 4 IDH1-mutant, ATRX-lost astrocytomas were identified in the donors. This clonotype was sampled from a man younger than 40 with glioma. This rearrangement joins TRBV5-4 to TRBJ2-2, with D possibly TRBD1 on 6 matching bases. The specimen was PBMCs, collected from a glioma patient whose treatment included an IDH1 peptide vaccine. CDR3 nucleotide sequence: TGTGCCAGCAGCCCCGGGACACCCAACACCGGGGAGCTGTTTTTT. This codes for CASSPGTPNTGELFF.